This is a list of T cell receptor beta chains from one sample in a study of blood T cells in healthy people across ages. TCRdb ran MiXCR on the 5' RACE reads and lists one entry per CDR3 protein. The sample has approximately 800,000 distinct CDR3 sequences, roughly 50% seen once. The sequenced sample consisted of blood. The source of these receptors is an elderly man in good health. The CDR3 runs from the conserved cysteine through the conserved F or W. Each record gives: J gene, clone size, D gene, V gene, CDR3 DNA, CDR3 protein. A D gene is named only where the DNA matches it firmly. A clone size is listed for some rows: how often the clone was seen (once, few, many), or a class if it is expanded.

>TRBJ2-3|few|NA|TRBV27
TGTGCCACTAGGGTGGGGACAGATACGCAGTATTTT
CATRVGTDTQYF
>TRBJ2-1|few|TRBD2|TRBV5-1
TGCGCCAGCAGCTCGGGACTAGCGGGATTTAATGAGCAGTTCTTC
CASSSGLAGFNEQFF
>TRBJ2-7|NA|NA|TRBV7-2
TGTGCCAGCAGCACCCGGGGTTCCTACGAGCAGTACTTC
CASSTRGSYEQYF
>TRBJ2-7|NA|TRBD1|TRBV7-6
TGTGCCAGCAGCCCCGGGACAGGGCTGCTCGGTACCTACGAGCAGTACTTC
CASSPGTGLLGTYEQYF
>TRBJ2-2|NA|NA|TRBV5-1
TGCGCCAGCACGGCCGCAGGGGTAACCGGGGAGCTGTTTTTT
CASTAAGVTGELFF
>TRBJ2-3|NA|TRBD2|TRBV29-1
TGCAGCGTTAGTAGCGGGGGGGAGGATACGCAGTATTTT
CSVSSGGEDTQYF
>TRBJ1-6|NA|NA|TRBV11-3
TGTGCCAGCAGCGTGAGGGCCGAAAATTCACCCCTCCACTTT
CASSVRAENSPLHF
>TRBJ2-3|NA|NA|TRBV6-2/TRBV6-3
TGTGCCAGCAGTAATAGCGGACCCGTCTCAGATACGCAGTATTTT
CASSNSGPVSDTQYF
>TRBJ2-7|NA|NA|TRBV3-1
TGTGCCAGCACCGAAGGGGGCGGGAGCACCTACGAGCAGTACTTC
CASTEGGGSTYEQYF
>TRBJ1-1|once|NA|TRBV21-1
TGTGCCAGCAGCAAACCTAGGACAGGTCGAATGAACACTGAAGCTTTCTTT
CASSKPRTGRMNTEAFF
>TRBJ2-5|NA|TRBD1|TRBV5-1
TGCGCCAGCAGCTTACAGGGGGACCGACAAGAGACCCAGTACTTC
CASSLQGDRQETQYF
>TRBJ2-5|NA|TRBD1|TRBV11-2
TGTACCAGCAGCCCGAACAGGGGCCAAGAGACCCAGTACTTC
CTSSPNRGQETQYF
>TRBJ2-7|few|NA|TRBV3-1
TGTGCCAGCAGCCTCAATGCGGCGAGCTACGAGCAGTACTTC
CASSLNAASYEQYF
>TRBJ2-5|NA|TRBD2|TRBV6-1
TGTGCCAGCAGCATTAGCGGGAGGGTTTGGGAGACCCAGTACTTC
CASSISGRVWETQYF
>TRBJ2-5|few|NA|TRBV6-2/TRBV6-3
TGTGCCAGCAGTACGAGCCTTCAGTACCAAGAGACCCAGTACTTC
CASSTSLQYQETQYF
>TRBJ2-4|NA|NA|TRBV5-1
TGCGCCAGCAGCTTGGTTGCAGGGATCAACCTAGCCAAAAACATTCAGTACTTC
CASSLVAGINLAKNIQYF
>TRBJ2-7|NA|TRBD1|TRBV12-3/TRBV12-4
TGTGCCAGCAGTTTGGACAGGCCATCAACCTACGAGCAGTACTTC
CASSLDRPSTYEQYF
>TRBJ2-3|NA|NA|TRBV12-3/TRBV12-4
TGTGCCAGCAGGAAATCAGGAGGGGGAGATACGCAGTATTTT
CASRKSGGGDTQYF
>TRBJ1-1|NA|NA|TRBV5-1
TGCGCCAGCAGCTTGGACAGTCGGGACACTGAAGCTTTCTTT
CASSLDSRDTEAFF
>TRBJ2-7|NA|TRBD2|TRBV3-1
TGTGCCAGCAGCCAGCCGGGACTAGCCAGATACGAGCAGTACTTC
CASSQPGLARYEQYF
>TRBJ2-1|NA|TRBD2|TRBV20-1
TGCAGTGCTAGAGATCCGGGAGGTGACGGAGGGAAGTCCTACAATGAGCAGTTCTTC
CSARDPGGDGGKSYNEQFF
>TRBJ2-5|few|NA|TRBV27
TGTGCCAGCAGGGGGGTCGGTACCCAGTACTTC
CASRGVGTQYF
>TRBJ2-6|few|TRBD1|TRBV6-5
TGTGCCAGCAGTTATACGGGACAGGCGCCACCCTCTGGGGCCAACGTCCTGACTTTC
CASSYTGQAPPSGANVLTF
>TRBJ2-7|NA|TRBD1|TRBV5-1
TGCGCCAGCAGCTTGGACGGACAGGGCCTCAACGAGCAGTACTTC
CASSLDGQGLNEQYF
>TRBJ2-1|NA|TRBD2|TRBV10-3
TGTGCCATCAGTGACTCCGGGACTAGCGGTTACAATGAGCAGTTCTTC
CAISDSGTSGYNEQFF
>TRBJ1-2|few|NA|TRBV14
TGTGCCAGCAGCCAAAAAAGGGTGGATGGCTACACCTTC
CASSQKRVDGYTF
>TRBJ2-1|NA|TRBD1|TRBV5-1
TGCGCCAGCAGCGGAACAGGGGTGGGAATCAATGAGCAGTTCTTC
CASSGTGVGINEQFF
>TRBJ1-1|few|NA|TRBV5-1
TGCGCCAGCAGCCTGAATACTGGAGCTCCGGGCACTGAAGCTTTCTTT
CASSLNTGAPGTEAFF
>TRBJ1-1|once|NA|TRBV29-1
TGCAGCGTTAAGGGAGACACTGAAGCTTTCTTT
CSVKGDTEAFF
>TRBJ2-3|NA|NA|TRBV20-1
TGCAGTGCTGACTATTTCGGGGCGCAGTATTTT
CSADYFGAQYF
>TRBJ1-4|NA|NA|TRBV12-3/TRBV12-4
TGTGCCACCAAAGAGGGTTACGGTGAAAAACTGTTTTTT
CATKEGYGEKLFF
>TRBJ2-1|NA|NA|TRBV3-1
TGTGCCAGCAGCCAATCCTGGGGTGAGCAGTTCTTC
CASSQSWGEQFF